This TCR beta chain originates from a study of cytomegalovirus exposure and HLA in healthy donors. Study findings and constraints: Analyses of presence and absence presupposed an approximately uniform sequencing depth across donors.

Germline V gene lookup returns CDR1 SGHNT and CDR2 YYREEE (reference sequence). V was clipped by 4 bases and J by 0 bases, with 2 bases between them. This CDR3 is built from 12 residues. Nominally healthy donors provided the samples, though records likely missed some immune exposures. It was with 60 Vbeta and 13 Jbeta primers that the PCR ran. Source study methods: In a later analysis, 8.5 million to 14 million of 75 million to 85 million unique beta chains occurred in at least two donors. The method was immunoSEQ multiplex PCR; TCRdb's version includes in-frame clones alone and lacks a portion of them. The V and J calls and clone size were taken over from that table, and D and trimming were inferred from the DNA. The sample consists of fewer than 200,000 clones, roughly 80% of them appearing once. With respect to this clone: Its antigen is as yet unknown.

The chain recombines TRBV5-4 with TRBJ2-1; D not certain. Sequenced input: PBMCs. The sequence was collected from a human donor in good health. This chain's CDR3 is CASSHSYNEQFF. CDR3 nucleotides: TGTGCCAGCAGCCACTCCTACAATGAGCAGTTCTTC.